Listed here are 17 T cell receptor beta chains from one sample, sequenced in a study of T cell responses to AZD1222 COVID-19 vaccine. Produced via immunoSEQ multiplex PCR; TCRdb's table is partial and in-frame only. Among 150,000 to 180,000 clones listed, around 87% were seen once. The starting material was peripheral blood, obtained 28 days after the second AZD1222 dose. The receptors derive from an adult who received the AZD1222 COVID-19 vaccine.

This chain connects TRBV2 to TRBJ2-2, with TRBD1 matching over 8 bases. CDR1 is SNHLY and CDR2 is FYNNEI in the germline V gene. The CDR3 spans 14 residues. V shed 2 bases, J shed 7 bases, and the junction held 3 bases outside the gene matches. CDR3 nucleotides: TGTGCCAGCAGTGAAACAGGGGGGAACGGGGAGCTGTTTTTT. It yields the protein CASSETGGNGELFF.

This clone came up a few times. V usage is TRBV5-6 and J usage is TRBJ2-2; tentatively, D is TRBD1 (6 bases). V lost 1 base to trimming and J lost 4 bases, with 11 bases between them. Germline V lookup: CDR1 SGHDT, CDR2 YYEEEE. The CDR3 runs to 15 residues. CDR3 amino acids: CASSLPGQITGELFF. Written as DNA, the CDR3 is TGTGCCAGCAGCTTGCCGGGACAAATCACCGGGGAGCTGTTTTTT.

This sequence joins TRBV11-2 and TRBJ2-2, with a weak D call TRBD2 (5 bases). Germline V lookup: CDR1 SGHAT, CDR2 FQNNGV. Trimming took off 10 bases at V and 5 bases at J, with 17 bases between the two ends. The CDR3 is made up of 14 amino acids. CDR3 bases: TGTGCCACTACCCTGCGGGCGGAAACCGGGGAGCTGTTTTTT. Its translation is CATTLRAETGELFF.

This chain uses TRBV6-2 or TRBV6-3 with TRBJ2-5; D unclear. The CDR3 sequence is 11 residues long. CDR1 is MNHEY and CDR2 is SVGEGT in the germline V gene. Trimming pared 6 bases from V and 4 bases from J, leaving 6 bases between. CDR3 residues: CASSPRETQYF. Here the CDR3 DNA reads TGTGCCAGCAGCCCCCGAGAGACCCAGTACTTC.

V and J are TRBV28 and TRBJ1-2; D unclear. This CDR3 has 10 amino acids. V was pared by 10 bases and J by 7 bases, with 10 bases between. Germline assignment: CDR1 MDHEN and CDR2 SYDVKM. CDR3 sequence (DNA): TGTGCCACCCTGTTTGGTGGCTACACCTTC. This encodes CATLFGGYTF.

This clone was recorded once. V usage is TRBV19 and J usage is TRBJ1-5, with TRBD1 matching over 7 bases. This CDR3 spans 16 amino acids. CDR1 and CDR2 from the germline V gene are LNHDA and SQIVND (reference sequence). Trimming at V came to 2 bases and at J to 3 bases, leaving 7 bases not matched to a gene. CDR3: CASSIWTGVLNQPQHF. The CDR3 DNA is TGTGCCAGTAGTATATGGACAGGAGTACTCAATCAGCCCCAGCATTTT.

CDR3 bases: TGTGCCAGCAGCTTAGGGCTAGCGTCGTACGAGCAGTACTTC. Translation gives CASSLGLASYEQYF. The rearrangement uses TRBV7-2 and TRBJ2-7, with a tentative D call TRBD2 (6 bases). The V and J ends lost 1 base and 4 bases respectively, with 11 bases between them. Looked up from germline, CDR1 is SGHTA and CDR2 is FQGNSA. The CDR3 loop spans 14 amino acids.

This sequence joins TRBV4-3 and TRBJ1-1; D is possibly TRBD1 (5 bases). Germline V gives CDR1 LGHNA, CDR2 YSLEER. V was trimmed by 0 bases and J by 6 bases, leaving 17 bases between them. This CDR3 is 16 amino acids long. CDR3 region: CASSQENGGTWAEAFF. In DNA, the CDR3 is TGCGCCAGCAGCCAAGAGAATGGCGGGACCTGGGCTGAAGCTTTCTTT.

The sample holds a few counts of this clone. The chain is built from TRBV19 and TRBJ2-2; 7 nucleotides align to TRBD2. Germline assignment: CDR1 LNHDA and CDR2 SQIVND (reference sequence). V shed 3 bases, J shed 6 bases, and the junction held 4 bases outside the gene matches. This CDR3 comprises 14 residues. The CDR3 nucleotides read TGTGCCAGTAGTATCGCGGGAGCGGCCGGGGAGCTGTTTTTT. Translating gives CASSIAGAAGELFF. Based on the CDR3 plus reference TRBV19 and TRBJ2-2, the full variable domain is DGGITQSPKYLFRKEGQNVTLSCEQNLNHDAMYWYRQDPGQGLRLIYYSQIVNDFQKGDIAEGYSVSREKKESFPLTVTSAQKNPTAFYLCASSIAGAAGELFFGEGSRLTVL.

This clone was recorded a few times. J is TRBJ2-7 and V is TRBV5-6; 9 positions agree with TRBD1. The CDR3 runs to 15 residues. The junction had 6 bases not matched to a gene; V was cut back by 4 bases and J by 1 base. Germline V gene sequence: CDR1 SGHDT, CDR2 YYEEEE. This chain's CDR3 is CASSQLGTGSYEQYF. CDR3 nucleotide sequence: TGTGCCAGCAGCCAATTAGGGACAGGGTCCTACGAGCAGTACTTC.

CDR3 loop: CASSTRPGTGDGYTF. The CDR3 DNA reads TGTGCCAGTAGTACAAGACCCGGGACAGGGGACGGCTACACCTTC. The chain combines TRBV19 with TRBJ1-2, with TRBD1 matching 10 bases. The CDR3 loop spans 15 amino acids. The V and J ends lost 4 bases and 8 bases, in that order; junction bases with no gene match: 10. Germline V gives CDR1 LNHDA, CDR2 SQIVND (reference sequence).

The chain carries TRBV6-2 or TRBV6-3 and TRBJ1-6; D uncertain. The CDR3 spans 15 residues. Germline V lookup: CDR1 MNHEY, CDR2 SVGEGT. The V end lost 5 bases, the J end lost 14 bases, and 22 bases lay between the germline ends. The CDR3 here is CASSQTGIGIQALHF. CDR3 nucleotide sequence: TGTGCCAGCAGTCAAACCGGGATCGGAATTCAGGCCCTCCACTTT.

The chain uses TRBV4-1 and TRBJ2-1, with D uncertain. The CDR3 spans 14 residues. Germline values: CDR1 MGHRA, CDR2 YSYEKL. The ends were cut back, 2 bases at V and 12 bases at J, with 17 bases in the middle. The CDR3 is CASSQFYLGIGQFF. In DNA, the CDR3 is TGCGCCAGCAGCCAATTCTACCTAGGAATAGGGCAGTTCTTC.

DNA for the CDR3: TGTGCCAGCAGCTGGGGACGGGGGGAGCTGTTTTTT. It encodes CASSWGRGELFF. The V and J genes are TRBV7-2 and TRBJ2-2; D may match TRBD1 or TRBD2 (5 bases each). V lost 4 bases and J lost 8, with 8 bases in between. The CDR3 is made up of 12 amino acids. Per the germline V gene, CDR1 is SGHTA and CDR2 is FQGNSA.

The chain recombines TRBV3-1 (or the pseudogene TRBV3-2) with TRBJ2-7; D gene unclear. V dropped 1 base and J dropped 7 bases, with 23 bases sitting between them. This CDR3 region has 17 residues. CDR1 and CDR2 from the germline V gene are LGHDT and YNNKEL (reference sequence). The CDR3 DNA reads TGTGCCAGCAGCCAAGGACTCACTGTTATGTCCCCCAGTGAGCAGTACTTC. It is translated as CASSQGLTVMSPSEQYF.

The V call is TRBV5-1, the J call TRBJ2-2; 8 bases map to TRBD2. CDR1 SGHRS and CDR2 YFSETQ come from the germline V gene. V was pared by 4 bases and J by 3 bases, with 8 bases of the junction left unmatched. The CDR3 consists of 16 residues. The CDR3 nucleotides read TGCGCCAGCAGCGCTGGACTAGCCCTTTACACCGGGGAGCTGTTTTTT. It is translated as CASSAGLALYTGELFF.

The rearrangement joins TRBV25-1 to TRBJ2-7, with D possibly TRBD2 on 5 matching bases. CDR3 length equals 13 residues. Per the germline V gene, CDR1 is MGHDK and CDR2 is SYGVNS. V lost 7 bases and J lost 6, with 16 bases in between. CDR3 protein: CASKGPSEGEQYF. Written as DNA, the CDR3 is TGTGCCAGCAAAGGACCGTCAGAGGGCGAGCAGTACTTC.